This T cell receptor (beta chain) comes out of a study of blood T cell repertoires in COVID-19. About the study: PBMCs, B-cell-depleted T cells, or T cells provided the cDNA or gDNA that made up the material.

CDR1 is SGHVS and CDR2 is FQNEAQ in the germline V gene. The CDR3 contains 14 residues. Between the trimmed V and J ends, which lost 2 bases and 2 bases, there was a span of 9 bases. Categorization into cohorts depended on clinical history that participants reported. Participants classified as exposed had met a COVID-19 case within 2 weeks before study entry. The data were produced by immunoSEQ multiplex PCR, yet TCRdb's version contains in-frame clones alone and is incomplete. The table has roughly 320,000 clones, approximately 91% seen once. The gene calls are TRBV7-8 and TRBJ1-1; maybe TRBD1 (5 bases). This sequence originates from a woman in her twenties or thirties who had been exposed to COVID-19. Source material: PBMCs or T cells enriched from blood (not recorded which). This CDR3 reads CASSLQGGNTEAFF. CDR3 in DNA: TGTGCCAGCAGCTTACAGGGAGGAAACACTGAAGCTTTCTTT.